Listed below are T cell receptor beta chains from one sample, sequenced in a study of human T cells and chemical hapten exposure. MiXCR, applied by TCRdb to the RACE reads, yields one record per CDR3 protein. Here the sample spans tens of thousands of distinct CDR3 sequences, around 7% being singletons. The specimen comprised whole blood, sampled in connection with sensitization to the hapten diphenylcyclopropenone (DPC). These receptors all come from a woman in her 30s with alopecia areata. Some clones in this sample may be carry-over from other donors' samples. CDR3s include the opening cysteine and the closing phenylalanine or tryptophan. Fields, in order: clone size, D gene, J gene, V gene, CDR3 DNA, CDR3 protein. The D gene is left open where the match is weak. Clone size is not always given. Where it is, it says once, few, many or a class for expanded clones.

-	-	TRBJ1-2	TRBV18	TGTGCCAGCTCTCCGGACGGTGCCCTCTCTGGTGGCTACACCTTC	CASSPDGALSGGYTF
many	TRBD2	TRBJ2-1	TRBV20-1	TGCAGTGCTAGAGTATTGCGGGGGGGACTCAATGAGCAGTTCTTC	CSARVLRGGLNEQFF
few	-	TRBJ1-1	TRBV5-6	TGTGCCAGCAGCTGGGGTCCGGGCGCAGGAGCTTTCTTT	CASSWGPGAGAFF
many	-	TRBJ1-2	TRBV5-4	TGTGCCAGCAGCCCGGGACTCTCGGTTGGTGACTATGGCTACACCTTC	CASSPGLSVGDYGYTF
many	TRBD1	TRBJ2-7	TRBV3-1	TGTGCCAGCAGCCAAGGGGACAGCTTGTACGAGCAGTACTTC	CASSQGDSLYEQYF
many	-	TRBJ1-4	TRBV12-3/TRBV12-4	TGTGCCAGCAGTTTGAGGGCCGAGCTGGAAAAACTGTTTTTT	CASSLRAELEKLFF
many	TRBD1	TRBJ1-2	TRBV29-1	TGCAGCGTTGGGACAGGGAGGAACTATGGCTACACCTTC	CSVGTGRNYGYTF
many	-	TRBJ2-7	TRBV29-1	TGCAGCGTTGAGGAGGCCCACGAGCAGTACTTC	CSVEEAHEQYF
many	-	TRBJ2-1	TRBV5-1	TGCGCCAGCAGCTTGGCGGGAGACTCCTACAATGAGCAGTTCTTC	CASSLAGDSYNEQFF
-	-	TRBJ1-1	TRBV30	TGTGCCTGGAGTTGGTGGGAGAACACTGAAGCTTTCTTT	CAWSWWENTEAFF
many	-	TRBJ2-1	TRBV29-1	TGCAGCGTTCTACTAAATGAGCAGTTCTTC	CSVLLNEQFF
many	TRBD1	TRBJ1-1	TRBV6-5	TGTGCCAGCAGAAACAGGGGGCAGGCCTCCGAAGCTTTCTTT	CASRNRGQASEAFF
many	-	TRBJ2-3	TRBV25-1	TGTGCCAGCAGTCAACCCCGAGGGCAGGATACGCAGTATTTT	CASSQPRGQDTQYF
few	TRBD1	TRBJ2-3	TRBV20-1	TGCGGAGGACAGGACAGGGTCGGTACAGATACGCAGTATTTT	CGGQDRVGTDTQYF
many	-	TRBJ1-5	TRBV6-5	TGTGCCAGCAGTTTAGGACAGCTCAATCAGCCCCAGCATTTT	CASSLGQLNQPQHF
many	-	TRBJ1-1	TRBV13	TGTGCCAGCAGCTTATGGAACAAGGAGCAGTCGGAGGCTTTCTTT	CASSLWNKEQSEAFF
few	-	TRBJ1-1	TRBV9	TGTGCCAGCAGCGTAGAGGGATCTTTAACAGGGATGGACACTGAAGCTTTCTTT	CASSVEGSLTGMDTEAFF
many	-	TRBJ2-1	TRBV2	TGTGCCAGCAGTGGCCCAGGTCCCTACAATGAGCAGTTCTTC	CASSGPGPYNEQFF
few	-	TRBJ2-7	TRBV5-1	TGCGCCAGCAGCCTTCTCCCGAGCTCCTACGAGCAGTACTTC	CASSLLPSSYEQYF
few	-	TRBJ1-5	TRBV6-6	TGTGCCAGTAGATCGGGACAAAGCAATCAGCCCCAGCATTTT	CASRSGQSNQPQHF
many	-	TRBJ1-1	TRBV29-1	TGCAGCGGCAGCCTCTCGACGGGGAACGGTGCTTTCTTT	CSGSLSTGNGAFF
many	TRBD2	TRBJ2-5	TRBV20-1	TGCAGTGTCAGAGGCCTAGCGGCTATTGAGGTAGAGACCCAGTACTTC	CSVRGLAAIEVETQYF
many	-	TRBJ2-3	TRBV20-1	TGCAGTGCTAGAGATTTCCACACATATACGCAGTATTTT	CSARDFHTYTQYF
many	-	TRBJ2-3	TRBV6-4	TGTGCTACCGCAGCATCATACAGCACAGATACGCAGTATTTT	CATAASYSTDTQYF
many	-	TRBJ1-5	TRBV6-1	TGTGCCAGCAGTGCAGGGTATAGCAATCAGCCCCAGCATTTT	CASSAGYSNQPQHF
few	-	TRBJ1-2	TRBV2	TGTGCCAGCAGTGCAATCCCTGGGGGTTATGGCTACACCTTC	CASSAIPGGYGYTF
-	-	TRBJ2-3	TRBV2	TGTGCCAGCATGGAGGGGGCCCCAGATACGCAGTATTTT	CASMEGAPDTQYF
many	-	TRBJ2-7	TRBV5-5	TGTGCCAGCAGCCGTCCTCAGGGGCCCCCCACCTACGAGCAGTACTTC	CASSRPQGPPTYEQYF
-	-	TRBJ2-3	TRBV5-1	TGCGCCAGCAGCTTGGGTTATGGGACAGATACGCAGTATTTT	CASSLGYGTDTQYF
many	-	TRBJ2-3	TRBV9	TGTGCCAGCAGCGTAGGCCGGGGCACAGATACGCAGTATTTT	CASSVGRGTDTQYF
many	TRBD1	TRBJ2-5	TRBV29-1	TGCAGCGTTGAAGGGGACAGGGAAGGCGAGACCCAGTACTTC	CSVEGDREGETQYF
few	TRBD2	TRBJ2-1	TRBV5-1	TGCGCCAGCAGCTTGGGGGGCGGGGGCTCCTACAATGAGCAGTTCTTC	CASSLGGGGSYNEQFF
many	TRBD1	TRBJ2-7	TRBV12-3/TRBV12-4	TGTGCCAGCAGACCAGGGACAGGGAGCACCGGAGAGCAGTACTTC	CASRPGTGSTGEQYF